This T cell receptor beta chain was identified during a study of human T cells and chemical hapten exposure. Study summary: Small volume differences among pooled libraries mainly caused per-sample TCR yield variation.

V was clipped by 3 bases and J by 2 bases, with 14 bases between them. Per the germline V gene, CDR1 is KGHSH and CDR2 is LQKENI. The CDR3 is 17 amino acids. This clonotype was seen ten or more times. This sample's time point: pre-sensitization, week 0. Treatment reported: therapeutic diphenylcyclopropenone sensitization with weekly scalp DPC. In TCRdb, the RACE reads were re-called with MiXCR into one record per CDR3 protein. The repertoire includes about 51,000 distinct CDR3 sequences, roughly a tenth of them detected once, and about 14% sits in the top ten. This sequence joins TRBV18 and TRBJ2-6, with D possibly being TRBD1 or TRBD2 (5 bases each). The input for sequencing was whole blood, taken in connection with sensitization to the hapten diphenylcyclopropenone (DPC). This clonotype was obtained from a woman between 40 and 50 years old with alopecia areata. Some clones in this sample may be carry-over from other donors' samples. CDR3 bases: TGTGCCAGCTCACCCGAGCGGACGGGACCTGGGGCCAACGTCCTGACTTTC. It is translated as CASSPERTGPGANVLTF.